This T cell receptor (beta chain) appears in the sequencing data of a study of T cell responses to AZD1222 COVID-19 vaccine. V lost 0 bases and J lost 6, with 9 bases in between. The CDR3 contains 14 residues. From germline, CDR1 is SGHRS and CDR2 YFSETQ. The table came from immunoSEQ multiplex PCR; TCRdb's copy has only in-frame clones and leaves some out. The sample includes 120,000 to 150,000 clones, under 95% of them seen just once. This sequence originates from an adult in good health. This chain joins TRBV5-1 and TRBJ2-2; TRBD2 is a possible D gene (5 bases). The sequencing here drew on peripheral blood, taken on day 0 of AZD1222 vaccination. The CDR3 DNA reads TGCGCCAGCAGCTTGGCCGGGGTTCCCGGGGAGCTGTTTTTT. Its translation is CASSLAGVPGELFF.